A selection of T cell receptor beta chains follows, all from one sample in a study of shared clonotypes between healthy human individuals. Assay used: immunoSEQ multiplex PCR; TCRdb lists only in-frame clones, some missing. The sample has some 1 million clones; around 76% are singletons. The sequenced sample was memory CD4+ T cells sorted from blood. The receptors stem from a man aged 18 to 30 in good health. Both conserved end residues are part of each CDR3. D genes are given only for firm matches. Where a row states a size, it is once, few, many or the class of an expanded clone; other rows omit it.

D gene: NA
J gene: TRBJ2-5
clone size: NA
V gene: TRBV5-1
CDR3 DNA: TGCGCCAGCAGCTGGCAGGGTGGAGAGACCCAGTACTTC
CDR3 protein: CASSWQGGETQYF

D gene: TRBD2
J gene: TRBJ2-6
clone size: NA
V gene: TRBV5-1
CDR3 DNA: TGCGCCAGCAGCGAGACTAGCGGGAGGGTTGGGGCCAACGTCCTGACTTTC
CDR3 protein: CASSETSGRVGANVLTF

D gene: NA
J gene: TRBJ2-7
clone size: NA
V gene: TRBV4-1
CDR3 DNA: TGCGCCAGCAGCCCCCGGGGCAGGACCTCCTACGAGCAGTACTTC
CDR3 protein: CASSPRGRTSYEQYF

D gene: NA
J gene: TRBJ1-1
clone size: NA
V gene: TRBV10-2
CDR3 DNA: TGCGCCAGCAAATCTTATCAGGGAAACACTGAAGCTTTCTTT
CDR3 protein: CASKSYQGNTEAFF

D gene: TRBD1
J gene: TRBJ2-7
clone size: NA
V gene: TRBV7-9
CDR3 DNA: TGTGCCAGCAGCGCCTCCGGGACAGGGGGTTACGAGCAGTACTTC
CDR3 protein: CASSASGTGGYEQYF

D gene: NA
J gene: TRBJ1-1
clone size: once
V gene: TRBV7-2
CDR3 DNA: TGTGCCAGCAGCTTTTCGGGGGCCACTGAAGCTTTCTTT
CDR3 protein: CASSFSGATEAFF

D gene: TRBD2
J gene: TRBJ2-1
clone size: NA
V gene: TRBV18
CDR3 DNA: TGTGCCAGCTCACCACCACTAGCGGGAGGCCGAAATGAGCAGTTCTTC
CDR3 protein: CASSPPLAGGRNEQFF

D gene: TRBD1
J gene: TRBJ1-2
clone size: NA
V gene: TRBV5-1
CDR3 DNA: TGCGCCAGCAGCCCCGGACAGGGGCCTGATGGCTACACCTTC
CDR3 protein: CASSPGQGPDGYTF

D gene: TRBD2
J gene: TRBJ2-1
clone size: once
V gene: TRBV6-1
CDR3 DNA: TGTGCCAGCACCCTGGGAGGGTGGGATGAGCAGTTCTTC
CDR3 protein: CASTLGGWDEQFF

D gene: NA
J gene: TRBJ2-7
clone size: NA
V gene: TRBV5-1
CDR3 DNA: TGCGCCAGCAGGGTCTCCAAAACGGACGAGCAGTACTTC
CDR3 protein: CASRVSKTDEQYF

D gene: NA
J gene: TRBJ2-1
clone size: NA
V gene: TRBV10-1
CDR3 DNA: TGCGCCAGCAGTGATATACAGGGAAATGCCGGTTTAAACAATGAGCAGTTCTTC
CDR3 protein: CASSDIQGNAGLNNEQFF

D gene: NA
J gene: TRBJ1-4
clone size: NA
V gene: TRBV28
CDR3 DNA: TGTGCCAGCACCCGGGACGGTGAAAAACTGTTTTTT
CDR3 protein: CASTRDGEKLFF

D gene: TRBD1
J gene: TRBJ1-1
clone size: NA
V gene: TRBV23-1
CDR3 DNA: TGCGCCAGCAGTCCGCTCGGGACAGGGGGGAACGTGAACACTGAAGCTTTCTTT
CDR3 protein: CASSPLGTGGNVNTEAFF

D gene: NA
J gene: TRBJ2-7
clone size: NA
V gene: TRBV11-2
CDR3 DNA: TGTGCCAGCAGCTTTAATACGGATGGCTACGAGCAGTACTTC
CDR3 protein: CASSFNTDGYEQYF

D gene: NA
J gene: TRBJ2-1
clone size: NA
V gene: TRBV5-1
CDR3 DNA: TGCGCCAGCAGCCCGACTAGGGAGAGGGACAATGAGCAGTTCTTC
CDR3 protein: CASSPTRERDNEQFF

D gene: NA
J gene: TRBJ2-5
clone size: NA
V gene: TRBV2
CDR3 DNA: TGTGCCAGCAGGGCGACTTACAAGAATCAAGAGACCCAGTACTTC
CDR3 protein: CASRATYKNQETQYF

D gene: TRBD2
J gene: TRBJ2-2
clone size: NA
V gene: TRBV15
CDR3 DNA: TGTGCCACCAGCAGAGGGACTAGCGGGAACACCGGGGAGCTGTTTTTT
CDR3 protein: CATSRGTSGNTGELFF

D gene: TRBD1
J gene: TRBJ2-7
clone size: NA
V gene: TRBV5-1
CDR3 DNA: TGCGCCAGCAGCTTGCCCTCGGACAGGGGACCCTACGAGCAGTACTTC
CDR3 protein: CASSLPSDRGPYEQYF

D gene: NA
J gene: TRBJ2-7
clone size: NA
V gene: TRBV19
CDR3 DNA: TGTGCCAGTAGTGAAACCTTCTCCTACGAGCAGTACTTC
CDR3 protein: CASSETFSYEQYF